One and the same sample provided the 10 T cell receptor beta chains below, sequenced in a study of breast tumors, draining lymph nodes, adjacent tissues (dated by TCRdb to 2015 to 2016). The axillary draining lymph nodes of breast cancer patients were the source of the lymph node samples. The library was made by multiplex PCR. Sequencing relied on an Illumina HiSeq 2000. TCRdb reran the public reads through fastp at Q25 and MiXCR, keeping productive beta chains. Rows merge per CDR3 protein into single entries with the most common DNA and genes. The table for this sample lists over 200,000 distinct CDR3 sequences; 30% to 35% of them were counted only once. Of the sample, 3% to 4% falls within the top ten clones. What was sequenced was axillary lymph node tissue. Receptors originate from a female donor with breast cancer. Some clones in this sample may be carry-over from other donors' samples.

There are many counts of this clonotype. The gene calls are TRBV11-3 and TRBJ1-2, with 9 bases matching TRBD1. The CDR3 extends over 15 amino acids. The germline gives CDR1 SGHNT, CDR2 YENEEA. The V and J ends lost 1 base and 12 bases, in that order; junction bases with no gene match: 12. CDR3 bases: TGTGCCAGCAGCTTAGGTGGGACAGGGCCAGGAGGGGACACCTTC. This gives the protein CASSLGGTGPGGDTF.

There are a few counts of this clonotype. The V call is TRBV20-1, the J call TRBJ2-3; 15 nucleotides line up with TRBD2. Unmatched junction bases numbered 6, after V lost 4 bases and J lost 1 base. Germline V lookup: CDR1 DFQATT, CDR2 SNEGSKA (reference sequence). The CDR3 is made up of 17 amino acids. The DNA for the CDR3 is TGCAGTGCTACTGGACTAGCGGGGGGGCCCGGCACAGATACGCAGTATTTT. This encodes CSATGLAGGPGTDTQYF.

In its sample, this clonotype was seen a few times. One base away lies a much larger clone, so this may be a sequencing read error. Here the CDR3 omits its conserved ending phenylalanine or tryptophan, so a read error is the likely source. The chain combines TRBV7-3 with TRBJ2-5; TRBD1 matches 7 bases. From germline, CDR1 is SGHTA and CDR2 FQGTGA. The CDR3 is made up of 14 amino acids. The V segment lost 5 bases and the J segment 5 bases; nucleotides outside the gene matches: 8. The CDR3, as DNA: TGTGCCAGCAGCCCGACAGGGATGGGGGAGACCCAGTACCTC. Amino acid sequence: CASSPTGMGETQYL.

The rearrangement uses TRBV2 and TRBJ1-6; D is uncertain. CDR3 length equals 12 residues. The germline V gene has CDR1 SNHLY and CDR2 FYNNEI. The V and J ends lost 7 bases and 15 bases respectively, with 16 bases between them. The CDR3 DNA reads TGTGCCAGCACCCGGCTAGCGGGAGGCCTCCACTTT. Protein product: CASTRLAGGLHF. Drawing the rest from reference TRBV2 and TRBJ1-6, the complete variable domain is EPEVTQTPSHQVTQMGQEVILRCVPISNHLYFYWYRQILGQKVEFLVSFYNNEISEKSEIFDDQFSVERPDGSNFTLKIRSTKLEDSAMYFCASTRLAGGLHFGNGTRLTVT.

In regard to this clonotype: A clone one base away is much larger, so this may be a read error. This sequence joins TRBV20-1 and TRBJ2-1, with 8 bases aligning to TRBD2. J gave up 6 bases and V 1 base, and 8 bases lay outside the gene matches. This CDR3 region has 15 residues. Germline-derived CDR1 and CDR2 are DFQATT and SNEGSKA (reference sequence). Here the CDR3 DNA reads TGCAGTGCTAGAGCCGGGACTAGTGGCTCCAATGAGCAGTTCTTC. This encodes CSARAGTSGSNEQFF.

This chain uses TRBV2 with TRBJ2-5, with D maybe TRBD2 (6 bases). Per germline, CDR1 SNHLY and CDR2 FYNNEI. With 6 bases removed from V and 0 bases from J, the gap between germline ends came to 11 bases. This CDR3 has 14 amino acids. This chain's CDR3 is CASRQEGYQETQYF. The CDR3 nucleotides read TGTGCCAGCAGACAGGAGGGATACCAAGAGACCCAGTACTTC.

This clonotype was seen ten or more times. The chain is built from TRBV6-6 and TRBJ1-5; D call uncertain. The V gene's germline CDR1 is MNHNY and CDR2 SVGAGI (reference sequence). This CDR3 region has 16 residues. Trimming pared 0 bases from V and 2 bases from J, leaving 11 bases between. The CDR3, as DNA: TGTGCCAGCAGTTACTCGCGGGAGGAGGGCAATCAGCCCCAGCATTTT. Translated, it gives CASSYSREEGNQPQHF.

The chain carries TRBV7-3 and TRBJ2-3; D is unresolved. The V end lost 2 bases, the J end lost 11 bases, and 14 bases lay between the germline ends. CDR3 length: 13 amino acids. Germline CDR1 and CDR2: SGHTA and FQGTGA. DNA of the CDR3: TGTGCCAGCAGCTTAGGCCCCTTCGATGAGCAGTATTTT. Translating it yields CASSLGPFDEQYF.

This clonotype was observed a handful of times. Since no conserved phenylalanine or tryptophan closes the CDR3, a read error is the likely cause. The CDR3 reads CSARTRGLDTQYV. In nucleotides, the CDR3 is TGCAGTGCAAGGACTAGGGGTTTGGATACGCAGTATGTT. The V call is TRBV20-1, the J call TRBJ2-3, with 7 bases aligning to TRBD2. Trimming removed 6 bases from V and 6 bases from J; junction bases left unmatched: 9. The length of the CDR3 is 13 residues. Germline lookup yields CDR1 DFQATT and CDR2 SNEGSKA (reference sequence).

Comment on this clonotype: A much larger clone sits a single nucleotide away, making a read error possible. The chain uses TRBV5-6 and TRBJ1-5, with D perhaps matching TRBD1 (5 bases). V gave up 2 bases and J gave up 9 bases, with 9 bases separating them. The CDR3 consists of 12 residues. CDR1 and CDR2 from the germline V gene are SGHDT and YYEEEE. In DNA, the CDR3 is TGTGCCAGCAGCTTTGAGGGGCCGCCCCAGCATTTT. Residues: CASSFEGPPQHF. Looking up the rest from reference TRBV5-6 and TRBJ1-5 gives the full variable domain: DAGVTQSPTHLIKTRGQQVTLRCSPKSGHDTVSWYQQALGQGPQFIFQYYEEEERQRGNFPDRFSGHQFPNYSSELNVNALLLGDSALYLCASSFEGPPQHFGDGTRLSIL.